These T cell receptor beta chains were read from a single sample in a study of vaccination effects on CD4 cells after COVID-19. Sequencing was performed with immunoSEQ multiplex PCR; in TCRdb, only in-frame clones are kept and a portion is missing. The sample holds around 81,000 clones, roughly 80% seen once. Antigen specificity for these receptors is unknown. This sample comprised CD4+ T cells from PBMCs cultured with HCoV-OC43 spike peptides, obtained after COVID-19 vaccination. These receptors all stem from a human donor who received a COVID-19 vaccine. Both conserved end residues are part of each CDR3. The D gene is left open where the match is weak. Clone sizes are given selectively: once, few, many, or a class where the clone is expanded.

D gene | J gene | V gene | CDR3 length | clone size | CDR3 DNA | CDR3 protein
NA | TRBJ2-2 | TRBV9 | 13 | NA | TGTGCCAGCAGTCGGGTAAACACCGGGGAGCTGTTTTTT | CASSRVNTGELFF
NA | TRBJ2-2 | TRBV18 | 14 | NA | TGTGCCAGCTCAGGAGGGACGTTTACCGGGGAGCTGTTTTTT | CASSGGTFTGELFF
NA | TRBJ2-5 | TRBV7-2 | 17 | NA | TGTGCCAGCAGCTTAGATCGGCGTGGGCAGAAACAAGAGACCCAGTACTTC | CASSLDRRGQKQETQYF
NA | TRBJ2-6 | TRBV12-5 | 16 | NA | TGTGCTAGTGGTTTGGCCAGGGGATCTGGGGCCAACGTCCTGACTTTC | CASGLARGSGANVLTF
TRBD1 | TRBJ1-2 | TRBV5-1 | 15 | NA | TGCGCCAGCAGCCAGCCGGGACAGGGAAACTATGGCTACACCTTC | CASSQPGQGNYGYTF
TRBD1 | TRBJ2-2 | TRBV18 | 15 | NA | TGTGCCAGCTCCAAAGGGACAGGAGACACCGGGGAGCTGTTTTTT | CASSKGTGDTGELFF
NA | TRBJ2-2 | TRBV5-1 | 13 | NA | TGCGCCAGCAGCCTGGGCCCAACCGGGGAGCTGTTTTTT | CASSLGPTGELFF
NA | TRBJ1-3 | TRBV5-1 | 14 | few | TGCGCCAGCAGCTTGGCAGCGGCTGGAAACACCATATATTTT | CASSLAAAGNTIYF
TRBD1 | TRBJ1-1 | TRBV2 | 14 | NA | TGTGCCAGCAGTGGAGAGGGACAGGGAACTGAAGCTTTCTTT | CASSGEGQGTEAFF
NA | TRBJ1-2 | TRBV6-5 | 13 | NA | TGTGCCAGCACCCCCGGGATTATCTATGGCTACACCTTC | CASTPGIIYGYTF
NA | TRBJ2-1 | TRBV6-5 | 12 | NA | TGTGCCTGTCGAGAGAGGGGGAATGAGCAGTTCTTC | CACRERGNEQFF
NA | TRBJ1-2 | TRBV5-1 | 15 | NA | TGCGCCAGCAGCCTGGACTTAGGGAGATCGGACGGCTACACCTTC | CASSLDLGRSDGYTF
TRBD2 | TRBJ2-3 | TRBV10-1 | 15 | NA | TGCGCCAGCAGTGAGTCTCTAGCGGGGTTGGATACGCAGTATTTT | CASSESLAGLDTQYF
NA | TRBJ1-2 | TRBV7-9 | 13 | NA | TGTGCCAGCAGCTTAGGACCCACCGGGGGCTACACCTTC | CASSLGPTGGYTF
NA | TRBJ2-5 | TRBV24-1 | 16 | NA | TGTGCCACCAGTGACCCGGGTTGGGGGGAGTTAGAGACCCAGTACTTC | CATSDPGWGELETQYF
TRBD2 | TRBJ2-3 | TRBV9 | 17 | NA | TGTGCCAGCAGCCCCCGGAGGGGCGGGGGAGGGAAAGATACGCAGTATTTT | CASSPRRGGGGKDTQYF
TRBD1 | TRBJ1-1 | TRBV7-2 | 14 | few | TGTGCCAGCAGCTTGAGGACAGGGAACACTGAAGCTTTCTTT | CASSLRTGNTEAFF
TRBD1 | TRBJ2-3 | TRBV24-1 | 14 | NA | TGTGCCACCAGTGAAAACAGGGGAACAGATACGCAGTATTTT | CATSENRGTDTQYF
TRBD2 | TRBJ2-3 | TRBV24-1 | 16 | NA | TGTGCCACCAGTGGGACCGACAGCGGGGTGACAGATACGCAGTATTTT | CATSGTDSGVTDTQYF
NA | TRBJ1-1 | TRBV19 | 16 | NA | TGTGCCAGTAGTAACCAGCCGACAGGTCGGGGGACTGAAGCTTTCTTT | CASSNQPTGRGTEAFF
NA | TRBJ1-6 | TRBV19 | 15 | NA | TGTGCCAGTACCTCGAGGGTGACCTATAATTCACCCCTCCACTTT | CASTSRVTYNSPLHF
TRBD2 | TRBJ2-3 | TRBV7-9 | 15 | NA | TGTGCCAGCAGCTTACGGCCTAGCGGGGGGGATACGCAGTATTTT | CASSLRPSGGDTQYF
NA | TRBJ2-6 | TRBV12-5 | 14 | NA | TGTGCTAGTGGGAGTTCCGGGGGGGCCAACGTCCTGACTTTC | CASGSSGGANVLTF
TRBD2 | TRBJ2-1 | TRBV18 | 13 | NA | TGTGCCAGCTCACAACTAGCGGGGACTGAGCAGTTCTTC | CASSQLAGTEQFF
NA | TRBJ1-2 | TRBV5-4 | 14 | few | TGTGCCAGCAGCCTCGTAGGGGCGCCCTCAGGCTACACCTTC | CASSLVGAPSGYTF
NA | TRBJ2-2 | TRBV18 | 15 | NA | TGTGCCAGCTCTACGATTTCCGGAGCCGACCGGGAGCTGTTTTTT | CASSTISGADRELFF
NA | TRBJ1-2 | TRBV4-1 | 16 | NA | TGCGCCAGCAGCCAAGATTCTCAGGGTATGGACTATGGCTACACCTTC | CASSQDSQGMDYGYTF
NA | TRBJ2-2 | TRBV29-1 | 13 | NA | TGCAGCTCGACGGGGAGGAACACCGGGGAGCTGTTTTTT | CSSTGRNTGELFF
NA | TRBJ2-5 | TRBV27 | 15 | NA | TGTGCCAGCAGTTTATTTCAGGGACCTCAAGAGACCCAGTACTTC | CASSLFQGPQETQYF
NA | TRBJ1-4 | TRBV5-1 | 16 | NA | TGCGCCAGCAGCCCACAGGGATCCGTAAATAATGAAAAACTGTTTTTT | CASSPQGSVNNEKLFF
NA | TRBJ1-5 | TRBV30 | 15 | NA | TGTGCCTGGAGTGTACCCGGTTTACGCAATCAGCCCCAGCATTTT | CAWSVPGLRNQPQHF
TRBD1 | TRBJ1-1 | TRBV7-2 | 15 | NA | TGTGCCAGCAGCTTAGACGGACAGGGCGGCACTGAAGCTTTCTTT | CASSLDGQGGTEAFF
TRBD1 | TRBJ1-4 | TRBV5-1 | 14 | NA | TGCGCCAGCAGCTTGGCAGGGACAGGCGAAAAACTGTTTTTT | CASSLAGTGEKLFF
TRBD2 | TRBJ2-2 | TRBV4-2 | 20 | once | TGTGCCAGCAGCCAAGACGACACAGCGGGGGGCACCGCGAACACCGGGGAGCTGTTTTTT | CASSQDDTAGGTANTGELFF
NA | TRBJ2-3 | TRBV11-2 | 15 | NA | TGTGCCAGCAGCTTAGTCGTCCTTTCCACAGATACGCAGTATTTT | CASSLVVLSTDTQYF
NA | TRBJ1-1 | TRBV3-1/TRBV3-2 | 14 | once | TGTGCCAGCAGCCAAGCGGGCAAAGGGCCTGAAGCTTTCTTT | CASSQAGKGPEAFF
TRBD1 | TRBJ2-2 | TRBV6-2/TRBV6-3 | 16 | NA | TGTGCCAGCAGTGATCCTAGGGGACAGGGGGCCGGGGAGCTGTTTTTT | CASSDPRGQGAGELFF
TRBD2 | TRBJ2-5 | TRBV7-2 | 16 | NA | TGTGCCAGCAGCTTAGTCTTCAGCGGGGGAAGCGAGACCCAGTACTTC | CASSLVFSGGSETQYF
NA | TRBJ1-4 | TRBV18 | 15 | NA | TGTGCCAGCTCCCTCAGACAGGCTCGACGGGAAAAACTGTTTTTT | CASSLRQARREKLFF
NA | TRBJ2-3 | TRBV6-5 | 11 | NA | TGTGCCAGCCTGAAGGTAGATACGCAGTATTTT | CASLKVDTQYF